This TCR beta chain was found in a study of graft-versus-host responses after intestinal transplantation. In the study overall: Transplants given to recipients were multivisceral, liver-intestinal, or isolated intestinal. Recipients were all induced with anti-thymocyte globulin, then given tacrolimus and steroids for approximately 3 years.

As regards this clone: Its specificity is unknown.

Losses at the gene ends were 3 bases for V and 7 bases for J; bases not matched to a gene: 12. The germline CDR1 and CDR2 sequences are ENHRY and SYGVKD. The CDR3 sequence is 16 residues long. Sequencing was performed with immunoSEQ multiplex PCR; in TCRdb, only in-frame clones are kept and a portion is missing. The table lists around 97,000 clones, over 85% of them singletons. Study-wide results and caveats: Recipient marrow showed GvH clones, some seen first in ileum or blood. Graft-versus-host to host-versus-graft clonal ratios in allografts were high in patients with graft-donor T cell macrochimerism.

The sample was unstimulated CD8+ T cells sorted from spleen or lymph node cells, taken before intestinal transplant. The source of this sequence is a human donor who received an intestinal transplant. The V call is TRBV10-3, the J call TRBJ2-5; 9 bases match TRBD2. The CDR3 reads CAISDYVVAGAPTQYF. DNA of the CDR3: TGTGCCATCAGTGATTACGTAGTAGCGGGGGCCCCGACCCAGTACTTC.